This entry features one TCR beta chain sequence. Other DNA sequences in this sample translate to the same CDR3. The CDR3 spans 13 residues. Germline V gene data show CDR1 as GTSNPN and CDR2 as SVGIG (reference sequence). V lost 0 bases, J lost 6 bases, and 1 base stayed unmatched. The record originates from a study of shared clonotypes between healthy human individuals. The data were produced by immunoSEQ multiplex PCR, yet TCRdb's version contains in-frame clones alone and is incomplete. The table has 2 million to 2.5 million clones, roughly 94% seen once. This TCR was recovered from a man younger than 30 in good health. The chain uses TRBV30 and TRBJ2-2, with 7 bases aligning to TRBD1. The sequenced sample was naive CD4+ T cells sorted from blood. Specified subset: CD45RA+ positively selected. In DNA form, the CDR3 reads TGTGCCTGGAGTGTAAGGGGGCCCGGGGAGCTGTTTTTT. It is translated as CAWSVRGPGELFF.